This T cell receptor (beta chain) came from a study of blood T cell repertoires in COVID-19 (dated by TCRdb to about 2020). In terms of the full investigation: Collaborator samples came from the United States, Italy and Spain and covered acute and convalescent phases of COVID-19. The prospective study material was composed of cDNA or gDNA derived from T cells, B-cell-depleted T cells, or PBMCs. Deeply sampled blood TCRbeta repertoires from subjects exposed to, actively infected with, or recovered from COVID-19 were included in the dataset. The repertoires were released in a freely available public database meant as a resource for research on the immune response to SARS-CoV-2. The samples were drawn from the first 160 participants of the ongoing ImmuneRACE study and from over a thousand subjects provided by 6 global collaborators. The sample metadata nearly always contained a de-identified subject ID, COVID-19 status, age in years and sex. Where available, HLA class I and class II types were obtained from metadata supplied by the sample provider rather than from assay-based typing. Points the paper makes about the study in general: The amount of clinical and demographic metadata varied by source and participant and was provided uncurated.

The immunoSEQ Assay, a bias-controlled multiplex PCR, was used to amplify TCRbeta CDR3 regions from genomic DNA. On the authors' methods: The number of nucleated cells in each sample was estimated by amplification of reference gene primers within the assay. To quantify the absolute abundance of each unique TCRbeta CDR3 rearrangement, sequence reads were collapsed and filtered. For each sample, productive Simpson clonality was calculated as the square root of Simpson's diversity index over productive rearrangements. The clones in this table, taken by TCRdb from immuneACCESS, are in-frame only. Not every clone is retained; where verified, under half of the shortfall comes from an unresolved V gene, and the cause of the rest is unknown. That table is the source of V, J and clone size, and D and trimming were worked out from the DNA. The sample includes about 140,000 clones, with roughly 84% observed a single time. The ten largest clones represent 7% to 9.5% of the sample.

In Seattle, one collaborating source enrolled patients while the infection was active and tracked those patients longitudinally over the course of disease. Whole blood was collected in K2EDTA tubes by collaborating institutions according to the institutions' own protocols. For TCRbeta analysis, collaborator samples were shipped as frozen whole blood, as isolated PBMCs, or as DNA extracted from either sample type. Regarding this clone: What this receptor recognizes is not known. No qualities accompany the bases; no much larger clone lies one base away.

The CDR3 starts with the cysteine, ends with the phenylalanine, and has 13 residues. Only CDR3 DNA remains: 39 bases, in frame from the first base. V gives up 6 bases and J gives up 0 bases, and the segment between their germline ends measures 8 bases. Per the germline V gene, MDHEN is the CDR1 and SYDVKM is the CDR2. This TCR was sampled from a man aged 25 to 40 with COVID-19, enrolled during active disease. The sequence is built from TRBV28 and TRBJ1-1, with the D gene call left open. The source material was peripheral blood. This receptor has the CDR3 CASSSTLNTEAFF. The DNA sequence is given as TGTGCCAGCAGCTCTACCCTGAACACTGAAGCTTTCTTT. Reference TRBV28 and TRBJ1-1 proteins supply the regions before and after the CDR3; the full variable domain is: DVKVTQSSRYLVKRTGEKVFLECVQDMDHENMFWYRQDPGLGLRLIYFSYDVKMKEKGDIPEGYSVSREKKERFSLILESASTNQTSMYLCASSSTLNTEAFFGQGTRLTVV.